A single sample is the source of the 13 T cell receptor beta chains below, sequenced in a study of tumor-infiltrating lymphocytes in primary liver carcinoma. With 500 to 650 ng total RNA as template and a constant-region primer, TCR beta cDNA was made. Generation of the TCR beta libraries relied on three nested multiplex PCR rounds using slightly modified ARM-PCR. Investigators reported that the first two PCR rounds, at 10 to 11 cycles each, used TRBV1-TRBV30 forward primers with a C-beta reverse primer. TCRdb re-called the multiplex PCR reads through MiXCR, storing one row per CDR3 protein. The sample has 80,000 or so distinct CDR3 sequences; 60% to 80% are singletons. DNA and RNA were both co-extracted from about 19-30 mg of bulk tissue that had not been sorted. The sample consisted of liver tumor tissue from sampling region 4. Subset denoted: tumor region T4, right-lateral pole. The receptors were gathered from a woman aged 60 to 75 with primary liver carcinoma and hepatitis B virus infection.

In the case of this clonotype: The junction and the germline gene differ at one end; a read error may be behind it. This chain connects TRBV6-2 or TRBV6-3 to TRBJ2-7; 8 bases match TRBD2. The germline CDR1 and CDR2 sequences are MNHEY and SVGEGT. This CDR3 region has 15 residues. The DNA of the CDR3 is TGTGCCGGCAGTATCCCGCAGCGGGGGATCTACGAGCAGTACTTC. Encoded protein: CAGSIPQRGIYEQYF.

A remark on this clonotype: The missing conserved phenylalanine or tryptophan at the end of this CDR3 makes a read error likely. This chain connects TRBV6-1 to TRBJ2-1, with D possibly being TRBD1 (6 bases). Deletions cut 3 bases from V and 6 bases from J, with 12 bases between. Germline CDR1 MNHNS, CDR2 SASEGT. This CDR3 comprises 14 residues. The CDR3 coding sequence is TGTGCCAGCAGTGAGGGGGCGCGAGGCAATGAGCAGTTCCTC. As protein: CASSEGARGNEQFL.

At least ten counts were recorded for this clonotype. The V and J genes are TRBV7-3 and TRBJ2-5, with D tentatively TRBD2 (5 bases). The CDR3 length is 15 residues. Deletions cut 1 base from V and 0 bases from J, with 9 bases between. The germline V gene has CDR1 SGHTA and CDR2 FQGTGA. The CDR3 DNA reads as TGTGCCAGCAGCTTAAGGGGTAGCGACCAAGAGACCCAGTACTTC. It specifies CASSLRGSDQETQYF.

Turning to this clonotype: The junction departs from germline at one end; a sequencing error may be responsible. The chain's CDR3 is CASSLFSGACTDTQYF. The CDR3 DNA reads as TGTGCCAGTAGCTTATTCAGCGGGGCTTGCACAGATACGCAGTATTTT. The V gene is TRBV11-2, the J gene TRBJ2-3, with TRBD2 matching over 7 bases. Germline V gene sequence: CDR1 SGHAT, CDR2 FQNNGV. This CDR3 region has 16 residues.

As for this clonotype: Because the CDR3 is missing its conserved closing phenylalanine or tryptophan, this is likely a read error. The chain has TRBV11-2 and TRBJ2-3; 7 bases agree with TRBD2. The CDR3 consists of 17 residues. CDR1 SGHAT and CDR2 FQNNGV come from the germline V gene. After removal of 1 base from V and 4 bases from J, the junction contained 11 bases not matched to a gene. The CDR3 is CASSLGGLTRTSDTQYL. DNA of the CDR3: TGTGCCAGCAGCTTAGGGGGACTAACGCGCACGTCAGATACGCAGTATTTA.

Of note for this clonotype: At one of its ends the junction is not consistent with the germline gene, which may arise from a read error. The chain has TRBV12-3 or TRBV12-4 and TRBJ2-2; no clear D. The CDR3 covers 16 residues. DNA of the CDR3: TGTCCCAGCAGTTTTCCGGCGCAAATGAACACCGGGGAGCTGTTTTTT. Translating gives CPSSFPAQMNTGELFF.

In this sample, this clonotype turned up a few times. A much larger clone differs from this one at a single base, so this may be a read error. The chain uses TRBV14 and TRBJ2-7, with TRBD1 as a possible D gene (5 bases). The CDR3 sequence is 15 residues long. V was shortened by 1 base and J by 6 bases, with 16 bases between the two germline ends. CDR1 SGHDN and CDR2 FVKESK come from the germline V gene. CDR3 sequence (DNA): TGTGCCAGCAGCCAAGGTAGGGTGGGGCGACGCGAGCAGTACTTC. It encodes CASSQGRVGRREQYF.

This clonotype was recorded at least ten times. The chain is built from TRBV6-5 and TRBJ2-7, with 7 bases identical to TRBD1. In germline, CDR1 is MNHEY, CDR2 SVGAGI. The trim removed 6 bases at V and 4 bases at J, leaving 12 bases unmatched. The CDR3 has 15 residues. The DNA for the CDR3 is TGTGCCAGCAGACGGGACAGCTCATCTAGGTACGAGCAGTACTTC. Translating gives CASRRDSSSRYEQYF.

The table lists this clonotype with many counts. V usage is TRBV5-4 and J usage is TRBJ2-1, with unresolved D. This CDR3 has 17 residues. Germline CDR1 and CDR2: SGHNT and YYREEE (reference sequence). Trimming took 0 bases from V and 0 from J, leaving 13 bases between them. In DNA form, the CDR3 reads TGTGCCAGCAGCTTGGGATGGCGAAGGAGCTCCTACAATGAGCAGTTCTTC. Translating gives CASSLGWRRSSYNEQFF.

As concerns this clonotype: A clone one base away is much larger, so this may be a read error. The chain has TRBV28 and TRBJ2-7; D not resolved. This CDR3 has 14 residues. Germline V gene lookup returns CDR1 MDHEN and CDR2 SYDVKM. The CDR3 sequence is CANSAFSRSYEQYF. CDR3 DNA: TGTGCCAACAGTGCTTTTAGTCGAAGCTACGAGCAGTACTTC.

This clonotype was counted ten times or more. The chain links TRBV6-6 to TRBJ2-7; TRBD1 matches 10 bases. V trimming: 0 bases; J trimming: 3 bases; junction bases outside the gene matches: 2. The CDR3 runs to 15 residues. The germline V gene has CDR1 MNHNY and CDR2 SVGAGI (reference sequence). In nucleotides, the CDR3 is TGTGCCAGCAGTTACTCAGGGACAGGGGACTACGAGCAGTACTTC. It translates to CASSYSGTGDYEQYF.

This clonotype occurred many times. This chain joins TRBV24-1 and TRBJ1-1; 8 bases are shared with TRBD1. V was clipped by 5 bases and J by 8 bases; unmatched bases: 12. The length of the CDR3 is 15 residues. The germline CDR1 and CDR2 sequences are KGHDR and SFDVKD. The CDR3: CATSAEDRETLEAFF. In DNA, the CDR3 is TGTGCCACCAGTGCCGAGGACAGGGAAACCTTGGAAGCTTTCTTT.

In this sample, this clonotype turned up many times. Here the CDR3 DNA reads TGTGCCAGCAGTTACCTCGGGGACTCTGGGGCCAACGTCCTGACTTTC. This sequence encodes CASSYLGDSGANVLTF. The chain links TRBV6-2 or TRBV6-3 to TRBJ2-6; a possible D gene is TRBD2 (5 bases). CDR1 is MNHEY and CDR2 is SVGEGT in the germline V gene. V was pared by 2 bases and J by 0 bases, with 8 bases between. There are 16 residues in the CDR3.